The subject of this entry is one TCR beta chain. Germline V gene sequence: CDR1 SGHRS, CDR2 YFSETQ. V lost 5 bases and J lost 1, with 12 bases in between. The CDR3 contains 14 residues. TCRdb reprocessed the reads with MiXCR, giving one entry per CDR3 protein. Here the sample spans 200,000 to 250,000 distinct CDR3 sequences, around 6.2% being singletons. This sample was included in a study of T cell repertoires in cytomegalovirus infection. The chain uses TRBV5-1 and TRBJ1-1; possibly TRBD1 for D (5 bases). Sequences were obtained from PBMCs. This clonotype was obtained from a human donor in good health (CMV status not recorded). Some clones in this sample may be carry-over from other donors' samples. CDR3 nucleotides: TGCGCCAGCAGTTTCGACAGAAGGAACACTGAAGCTTTCTTT. This gives the protein CASSFDRRNTEAFF.